The 21 T cell receptor beta chains below come from one sample, sequenced in a study of shared clonotypes between healthy human individuals. Libraries were prepared by immunoSEQ multiplex PCR; TCRdb keeps only in-frame clonotypes and omits some of them. The sample includes around 2.5 million clones, over 85% of them seen just once. The sample was naive CD4+ T cells from PBMCs. Sample subset: CD45RA+ positively selected. The source of these receptors is a young man in good health. Some clones in this sample may be carry-over from other donors' samples.

The chain recombines TRBV7-9 with TRBJ1-3; D gene unclear. The V and J ends lost 5 bases and 5 bases respectively, with 13 bases between them. The CDR3 sequence is 14 residues long. Germline CDR1 reads SEHNR; CDR2 reads FQNEAQ (reference sequence). As DNA, the CDR3 is TGTGCCAGCAGCGCCTCGGGCAGCCGAAACACCATATATTTT. It codes for CASSASGSRNTIYF.

The genes are TRBV6-4 and TRBJ2-1, with 9 bases identical to TRBD1. With V trimmed by 3 bases and J by 6 bases, 6 bases remained unmatched. Germline CDR1 and CDR2: MRHNA and SNTAGT. CDR3 length: 15 residues. The CDR3 region is CASSEWAGQGNEQFF. As DNA, the CDR3 is TGTGCCAGCAGTGAATGGGCGGGACAGGGCAATGAGCAGTTCTTC.

This chain joins TRBV5-6 and TRBJ2-6; the match to TRBD2 covers 8 bases. The J segment lost 0 bases and the V segment lost 1 base, leaving 9 bases of the junction unmatched. Germline lookup yields CDR1 SGHDT and CDR2 YYEEEE. The CDR3 extends over 19 amino acids. CDR3 sequence: CASSLNSGGPLSGANVLTF. The CDR3, as DNA: TGTGCCAGCAGCTTGAATTCGGGGGGGCCCCTCTCTGGGGCCAACGTCCTGACTTTC.

This clone has just a few counts. The chain combines TRBV2 with TRBJ1-3; D is unresolved. The CDR3 contains 11 residues. The V end was cut by 7 bases, the J end by 5 bases, with 6 bases between. In germline, CDR1 is SNHLY, CDR2 FYNNEI. In nucleotides, the CDR3 is TGTGCCAGCACTGGCAGAAACACCATATATTTT. Translating gives CASTGRNTIYF.

The chain recombines TRBV4-1 with TRBJ1-1; unclear D gene. The CDR3 loop spans 22 amino acids. Per the germline V gene, CDR1 is MGHRA and CDR2 is YSYEKL. Trimming shortened V by 0 bases and J by 1 base, and 30 bases separated the two germline ends. CDR3 sequence reads: CASSQDRGLFLVWWGWNTEAFF. DNA of the CDR3: TGCGCCAGCAGCCAAGATCGTGGGTTGTTCCTAGTGTGGTGGGGATGGAACACTGAAGCTTTCTTT.

The rearrangement links TRBV12-5 to TRBJ2-1; 8 nucleotides line up with TRBD2. The CDR3 sequence is 15 residues long. V shed 3 bases and J 5 bases; nucleotides not matched to a gene: 6. Germline V gives CDR1 LGHNT, CDR2 FRNRAP. The CDR3, as DNA: TGTGCTAGTGGTTTTGGGCTAGCGGGCAACAATGAGCAGTTCTTC. Protein: CASGFGLAGNNEQFF.

V gene TRBV7-9 combines with J gene TRBJ2-7; 7 bases agree with TRBD2. There are 14 residues in the CDR3. V shed 3 bases and J 2 bases; nucleotides not matched to a gene: 4. Germline V gives CDR1 SEHNR, CDR2 FQNEAQ (reference sequence). This CDR3 is CASSFLAVPYEQYF. CDR3 in DNA: TGTGCCAGCAGCTTCCTAGCGGTGCCCTACGAGCAGTACTTC. Full variable domain (outside the CDR3, taken from reference TRBV7-9 and TRBJ2-7): DTGVSQNPRHKITKRGQNVTFRCDPISEHNRLYWYRQTLGQGPEFLTYFQNEAQLEKSRLLSDRFSAERPKGSFSTLEIQRTEQGDSAMYLCASSFLAVPYEQYFGPGTRLTVT.

The chain couples TRBV5-1 to TRBJ1-1; maybe TRBD1 (5 bases). V was shortened by 2 bases and J by 3 bases, with 14 bases between the two germline ends. Germline V gives CDR1 SGHRS, CDR2 YFSETQ. This CDR3 has 15 amino acids. The CDR3 DNA is TGCGCCAGCAGCTTAACGGGGACGCCAGACACTGAAGCTTTCTTT. The encoded protein is CASSLTGTPDTEAFF.

The chain has TRBV4-3 and TRBJ1-4; possibly TRBD1 for D (5 bases). Germline lookup yields CDR1 LGHNA and CDR2 YSLEER. This CDR3 has 16 amino acids. V shed 1 base and J shed 8 bases, with 17 bases lying between them. The chain's CDR3 is CASSQVRDAGREKLFF. CDR3 nucleotides: TGCGCCAGCAGCCAAGTCAGGGACGCCGGCCGGGAAAAACTGTTTTTT.

This sequence joins TRBV6-4 and TRBJ1-2; D unresolved. This CDR3 has 16 residues. The V gene's germline CDR1 is MRHNA and CDR2 SNTAGT. Trimming cost V 6 bases and J 3 bases, with 20 bases left between them. The CDR3, as DNA: TGTGCCAGCAGGGAGCACTGGAGGGAGGTTGACTATGGCTACACCTTC. Protein: CASREHWREVDYGYTF.

The chain combines TRBV7-9 with TRBJ2-1; D remains ambiguous. The CDR3 spans 14 residues. Germline assignment: CDR1 SEHNR and CDR2 FQNEAQ (reference sequence). The V end lost 5 bases, the J end lost 5 bases, and 13 bases lay between the germline ends. The CDR3 loop reads CASSPKGQDNEQFF. In nucleotides, the CDR3 is TGTGCCAGCAGCCCCAAGGGCCAGGACAATGAGCAGTTCTTC.

The V and J genes are TRBV2 and TRBJ2-5, with 7 bases fitting TRBD1. The germline CDR1 and CDR2 sequences are SNHLY and FYNNEI. The CDR3 runs to 13 residues. The V segment lost 8 bases and the J segment 1 base; nucleotides outside the gene matches: 4. The DNA of the CDR3 is TGTGCCAGCGAGACAGGGATCCAAGAGACCCAGTACTTC. It encodes CASETGIQETQYF.

The chain couples TRBV7-7 to TRBJ2-1, with D possibly being TRBD2 (5 bases). Trimming removed 5 bases from V and 2 bases from J, with 13 bases in between. The length of the CDR3 is 15 residues. The germline V gene encodes CDR1 SSHAT and CDR2 FNYEAQ (reference sequence). The CDR3 DNA reads as TGTGCCAGCAGCCTAGGGAGCGGAACCTACAATGAGCAGTTCTTC. This sequence encodes CASSLGSGTYNEQFF.

The chain combines TRBV11-2 with TRBJ2-5; 8 nucleotides line up with TRBD1. This CDR3 spans 15 amino acids. Germline V gives CDR1 SGHAT, CDR2 FQNNGV. J lost 5 bases, V lost 5 bases, and 10 bases had no gene match. The CDR3, as DNA: TGTGCCAGCAGCCAAACGGGACAGGCGGGGGAGACCCAGTACTTC. Encoded protein: CASSQTGQAGETQYF.

This clone occurred once. The chain couples TRBV5-4 to TRBJ1-3, with D possibly being TRBD1 (5 bases). This CDR3 spans 15 amino acids. The V gene's germline CDR1 is SGHNT and CDR2 YYREEE (reference sequence). The ends were cut back, 0 bases at V and 4 bases at J, with 11 bases in the middle. CDR3 amino acids: CASSLGRDGGNTIYF. As DNA, the CDR3 is TGTGCCAGCAGCTTGGGCCGGGACGGAGGAAACACCATATATTTT.

This clone was observed a single time. This rearrangement joins TRBV5-4 to TRBJ2-3, with TRBD2 as a possible D gene (5 bases). The CDR3 spans 11 residues. Germline assignment: CDR1 SGHNT and CDR2 YYREEE (reference sequence). CDR3 sequence reads: CISSGTDTQYF. CDR3 nucleotides: TGTATCAGTAGCGGCACAGATACGCAGTATTTT.

V usage is TRBV7-9 and J usage is TRBJ2-7, with TRBD1 matching over 8 bases. The CDR3 runs to 15 residues. The V segment lost 5 bases and the J segment 5 bases; nucleotides outside the gene matches: 11. The germline CDR1 and CDR2 sequences are SEHNR and FQNEAQ (reference sequence). CDR3 loop: CASSPPGYRGNEQYF. As DNA, the CDR3 is TGTGCCAGCAGCCCTCCCGGGTACAGGGGGAACGAGCAGTACTTC.

The chain couples TRBV7-3 to TRBJ2-2, with 7 bases matching TRBD2. The ends lost 2 bases at V and 4 bases at J; junction bases unmatched: 7. In germline, CDR1 is SGHTA, CDR2 FQGTGA. This CDR3 is 16 amino acids long. The CDR3 DNA reads as TGTGCCAGCAGCTTAGATATCGGCGGGGGCACCGGGGAGCTGTTTTTT. Translation gives CASSLDIGGGTGELFF.

CDR3 in DNA: TGTGCCAGCAGTTTAAGTTTCGTGAGGGGTAATCAGCCCCAGCATTTT. Its translation: CASSLSFVRGNQPQHF. The chain joins TRBV28 to TRBJ1-5; D perhaps matches TRBD1 (5 bases). CDR3 length: 16 amino acids. Germline CDR1 MDHEN, CDR2 SYDVKM. V was trimmed by 2 bases and J by 4 bases, leaving 15 bases between them.

This chain joins TRBV5-4 and TRBJ2-2; 7 nucleotides agree with TRBD1. Germline V gives CDR1 SGHNT, CDR2 YYREEE (reference sequence). This CDR3 comprises 17 residues. The V gene end was trimmed by 4 bases and the J gene end by 7 bases; junction bases not matched to a gene: 16. The CDR3 DNA follows: TGTGCCAGCAGCCCTGGACAGGTGAACGTTATTGGCGGGGAGCTGTTTTTT. This encodes CASSPGQVNVIGGELFF.

The V gene is TRBV6-1, the J gene TRBJ2-7; D is tentatively TRBD1 or TRBD2 (5 bases each). The CDR3 sequence is 13 residues long. The germline V gene encodes CDR1 MNHNS and CDR2 SASEGT. Trimming shortened V by 3 bases and J by 7 bases, and 13 bases separated the two germline ends. CDR3 sequence (DNA): TGTGCCAGCAGTGAGCAGGGCCCGGGGGAGCAGTACTTC. It encodes CASSEQGPGEQYF.